The clone carrying this TCR beta chain was seen a handful of times. The data are from a study of CD4 T cell repertoires in COVID-19. TCRdb's table, derived via immunoSEQ multiplex PCR, lists solely in-frame clones and lacks some. The sample holds more than 20,000 clones, about 93% seen once. Germline CDR1 reads SGHRS; CDR2 reads YFSETQ. This CDR3 has 14 amino acids. After removal of 3 bases from V and 6 bases from J, the junction contained 6 bases not matched to a gene. The memory T cells were sequenced right after ex vivo isolation, without culture. Sequenced here: circulating follicular helper CD4+ T cells (cTfh) from blood, sampled before the COVID-19 pandemic. The sequence came from a human donor who had COVID-19. The genes are TRBV5-1 and TRBJ2-1, with 7 bases aligning to TRBD1. The DNA for the CDR3 is TGCGCCAGCAGCTCGTCCGGGACAGCCAATGAGCAGTTCTTC. This encodes CASSSSGTANEQFF.